The present T cell receptor (beta chain) was sequenced within a study of blood T cell repertoires in COVID-19. Study-level background: T cells, B-cell-depleted T cells, or PBMCs provided the cDNA or gDNA that served as material.

Methods used by the authors: Reference gene primer amplification in the assay estimated nucleated cell counts. The repertoire was sequenced with immunoSEQ multiplex PCR; TCRdb's copy has only in-frame clones and lacks some. That table furnishes V, J and clone size, whereas the DNA furnished D and trimming. This sample has over 250,000 clones, with about four fifths found just once. V lost 5 bases and J lost 3, with 17 bases in between. In germline, CDR1 is LNHDA, CDR2 SQIVND (reference sequence). The CDR3 length is 15 residues. The rearrangement links TRBV19 to TRBJ2-7; tentative D call: TRBD1 (5 bases). Source material: peripheral blood. The sequence came from a woman in her 50s who had recovered from COVID-19. CDR3 loop: CASSGTTRDRYEQYF. CDR3 sequence (DNA): TGTGCCAGTAGTGGAACCACCAGGGATCGCTACGAGCAGTACTTC.